Listed below are T cell receptor beta chains from one sample, sequenced in a study of blood T cell repertoires in COVID-19. The method was immunoSEQ multiplex PCR; TCRdb's version includes in-frame clones alone and lacks a portion of them. The profile shows some 99,000 clones, 75% to 90% of them singletons. Sequenced input: peripheral blood. The receptors come from a human donor in a cohort sampled during active COVID-19. Both conserved end residues are part of each CDR3. A D gene is named only where the DNA matches it firmly. Clone sizes are given selectively: once, few, many, or a class where the clone is expanded.

d_gene	v_gene	j_gene	abundance	CDR3nt	CDR3aa
.	TRBV28	TRBJ1-1	.	TGTGCCAGCAGTGCCGGGTCATTGAACACTGAAGCTTTCTTT	CASSAGSLNTEAFF
TRBD1	TRBV28	TRBJ1-4	.	TGTGCCAGCAGTTCCCGGGACAGGGGAGAAAAACTGTTTTTT	CASSSRDRGEKLFF
TRBD2	TRBV7-2	TRBJ2-3	.	TGTGCCAGCAGCCCACAGACTAGCAACAGCGATACGCAGTATTTT	CASSPQTSNSDTQYF
TRBD1	TRBV6-5	TRBJ1-2	.	TGTGCCAGCGGAAAAGGACAGGCCTCTTCCACCTTC	CASGKGQASSTF
.	TRBV12-3/TRBV12-4	TRBJ2-5	.	TGTGCCAGCAGTTTTTCCGGGGGGCAAAAGTACTTC	CASSFSGGQKYF
.	TRBV4-3	TRBJ1-6	.	TGCGCCAGCAGCCAACAGTATAATTCACCCCTCCACTTT	CASSQQYNSPLHF
TRBD1	TRBV5-5	TRBJ2-1	.	TGTGCCAGCAGCCGCGGACAGGGGGCCTACAATGAGCAGTTCTTC	CASSRGQGAYNEQFF
TRBD2	TRBV11-2	TRBJ2-1	.	TGTGCCAGCAGCCCCCGGGACGGCGGGACTAGCGGGCAGTTCTTC	CASSPRDGGTSGQFF
TRBD2	TRBV3-1/TRBV3-2	TRBJ2-5	.	TGTGCCAGCAGCCAGCGGGGGGGAGTTATTCAAGAGACCCAGTACTTC	CASSQRGGVIQETQYF
.	TRBV11-2	TRBJ2-2	.	TGTGCCAGCAGCTCTCGGGCAGGGTGGAACACCGGGGAGCTGTTTTTT	CASSSRAGWNTGELFF
.	TRBV5-8	TRBJ2-7	.	TGTGCCAGCAGCAACCGCGTTAGCGGCAGCTCCTACGAGCAGTACTTC	CASSNRVSGSSYEQYF
TRBD1	TRBV20-1	TRBJ1-5	.	TGCAGTGCTCGTGCGGGACAGACCAATCAGCCCCAGCATTTT	CSARAGQTNQPQHF
.	TRBV3-1/TRBV3-2	TRBJ1-3	.	TGTGCCAGCACCCCAGGTGCTGGAAACACCATATATTTT	CASTPGAGNTIYF
.	TRBV7-7	TRBJ2-5	once	TGTGCCAGCGCTACCCGCGGCGGAGAGACCCAGTACTTC	CASATRGGETQYF
.	TRBV7-9	TRBJ2-2	.	TGTGCCAGCAGCTTAGCGACAGTCACCGGGGAGCTGTTTTTT	CASSLATVTGELFF
TRBD2	TRBV5-5	TRBJ2-7	once	TGTGCCAGCAGCTGGGTAGCGGGAGGATTGGTACGCGAGCAGTACTTC	CASSWVAGGLVREQYF
.	TRBV24-1	TRBJ1-1	.	TGTGCCACCAGTGTGGCCGGAGGGACTGAAGCTTTCTTT	CATSVAGGTEAFF
TRBD2	TRBV5-1	TRBJ2-7	.	TGCGCCAGCAGCCCTCGGGACTTAGCGGGAGGATCTTCCTACGAGCAGTACTTC	CASSPRDLAGGSSYEQYF
.	TRBV5-5	TRBJ2-2	.	TGTGCCAGCAGCTTGGTGCCGGGAACCGGGGAGCTGTTTTTT	CASSLVPGTGELFF
.	TRBV6-5	TRBJ2-4	.	TGTGCCAGCAAAATGGGGCTAGCCAAAAACATTCAGTACTTC	CASKMGLAKNIQYF
TRBD1	TRBV19	TRBJ2-1	.	TGTGCCAGTAGTATTTGGGGACAGGTCAATGAGCAGTTCTTC	CASSIWGQVNEQFF
TRBD1	TRBV5-1	TRBJ1-1	.	TGCGCCAGCAGCTCCACAGGGGGGGACACTGAAGCTTTCTTT	CASSSTGGDTEAFF
TRBD1	TRBV11-3	TRBJ1-4	few	TGTGCCAGCAGCCCAAGGGCTCCGGGACAGGGAGTCGGGGGCGAAAAACTGTTTTTT	CASSPRAPGQGVGGEKLFF
TRBD2	TRBV6-2/TRBV6-3	TRBJ2-5	.	TGTGCCAGCAGTTACTCCATCCGGACTAGCGGGCCCGGGAGCAAGACCCAGTACTTC	CASSYSIRTSGPGSKTQYF
.	TRBV21-1	TRBJ2-4	once	TGTGCCAGCAGCAAAGCGTCAGGGGGAGAAAACATTCAGTACTTC	CASSKASGGENIQYF
.	TRBV9	TRBJ1-1	.	TGTGCCAGCAGCGTAATTTTGCGGGAGACCTACAGGGAGAACACTGAAGCTTTCTTT	CASSVILRETYRENTEAFF
.	TRBV6-4	TRBJ2-3	.	TGTGCCAGCAGTCCAAATTCGGGGTTCACGCAGTATTTT	CASSPNSGFTQYF
.	TRBV11-3	TRBJ2-1	.	TGTGCCAGCAGCTTACTGGGACATTACAATGAGCAGTTCTTC	CASSLLGHYNEQFF
.	TRBV27	TRBJ2-1	.	TGTGCCAGCAGTTGGGGAAGGGGGGGTCACTCCTACAATGAGCAGTTCTTC	CASSWGRGGHSYNEQFF
TRBD2	TRBV4-2	TRBJ2-1	.	TGTGCCAGCAGCCAAGAGCTAGCGGGTTTGGTTGAGCAGTTCTTC	CASSQELAGLVEQFF
TRBD2	TRBV9	TRBJ2-5	.	TGTGCCAGCAGCTTGGGGACTAGCGGGAGCTCTAGCGAGACCCAGTACTTC	CASSLGTSGSSSETQYF
TRBD1	TRBV15	TRBJ2-2	.	TGTGCCACCAGCCCTCAGGGGGACACCGGGGAGCTGTTTTTT	CATSPQGDTGELFF
.	TRBV10-3	TRBJ1-2	.	TGTGCCATCAGTTGGGGGGAGTCCTATGGCTACACCTTC	CAISWGESYGYTF